One and the same sample provided the 26 T cell receptor beta chains below, sequenced in a study of control samples from healthy donors and cancer patients. Only in-frame clones appear in the TCRdb table, and some are missing; sequencing was by immunoSEQ multiplex PCR. This sample has 100,000 or so clones, with around nine tenths found just once. Sequencing input: blood. The receptor source for this set is a man between 25 and 39 years old in good health.

The chain combines TRBV12-3 or TRBV12-4 with TRBJ1-3, with D unclear. V lost 5 bases and J lost 4, with 6 bases in between. The CDR3 has 12 residues. CDR3 amino acids: CASSPQGNTIYF. CDR3 DNA sequence: TGTGCCAGCAGTCCACAGGGAAACACCATATATTTT.

The chain is built from TRBV10-1 and TRBJ2-4, with TRBD1 matching 7 bases. With 9 bases clipped from V and 3 bases from J, the junction kept 5 bases outside the gene matches. CDR1 is WNHNN, CDR2 SYGVQD, per germline (reference sequence). This CDR3 is built from 13 residues. DNA of the CDR3: TGCGCCAGTCCTACAGGGGACAAAAACATTCAGTACTTC. Translation: CASPTGDKNIQYF.

The chain employs TRBV27 and TRBJ2-7; perhaps TRBD1 as D (5 bases). Trimming removed 10 bases from V and 2 bases from J, with 18 bases in between. The CDR3 is made up of 14 amino acids. The V gene's germline CDR1 is MNHEY and CDR2 SMNVEV (reference sequence). In nucleotides, the CDR3 is TGTGCCACTACGCGTAAGGGGATGGCCTACGAGCAGTACTTC. This sequence encodes CATTRKGMAYEQYF.

J is TRBJ1-1 and V is TRBV7-2, with TRBD1 as a possible D gene (6 bases). Between the trimmed V and J ends, which lost 6 bases and 1 base, there was a span of 9 bases. Per the germline V gene, CDR1 is SGHTA and CDR2 is FQGNSA. The CDR3 covers 13 residues. The CDR3 nucleotides are TGTGCCAGCAGATGGGGACAGAACACTGAAGCTTTCTTT. Amino acids: CASRWGQNTEAFF.

The chain combines TRBV11-3 with TRBJ2-3; no clear D gene. V was trimmed by 1 base and J by 3 bases, leaving 11 bases between them. This CDR3 has 15 amino acids. Germline lookup yields CDR1 SGHNT and CDR2 YENEEA. CDR3 coding DNA: TGTGCCAGCAGCTTAGGTCTGGGCCGGACAGATACGCAGTATTTT. Encoded protein: CASSLGLGRTDTQYF. Complete variable domain (other parts from reference TRBV11-3 and TRBJ2-3): EAGVVQSPRYKIIEKKQPVAFWCNPISGHNTLYWYLQNLGQGPELLIRYENEEAVDDSQLPKDRFSAERLKGVDSTLKIQPAELGDSAVYLCASSLGLGRTDTQYFGPGTRLTVL.

V is TRBV10-2 and J is TRBJ1-3, with D perhaps TRBD1 (6 bases). The CDR3 sequence is 16 residues long. Germline CDR1 is WSHSY and CDR2 is SAAADI. Trimming removed 0 bases at V and 2 bases at J, with 11 bases between. The CDR3 sequence is CASSESVTGPGNTIYF. In nucleotides, the CDR3 is TGCGCCAGCAGTGAGTCAGTGACAGGACCTGGAAACACCATATATTTT.

The chain carries TRBV4-2 and TRBJ2-5; D gene uncertain. The V end lost 3 bases, the J end lost 2 bases, and 10 bases lay between the germline ends. This CDR3 is built from 14 residues. Germline-derived CDR1 and CDR2 are LGHNA and YNFKEQ. The CDR3 bases are TGTGCCAGCAGCCATGGGCAGCAACAAGAGACCCAGTACTTC. Amino acid sequence: CASSHGQQQETQYF.

V and J are TRBV7-2 and TRBJ2-7; 9 bases are a match to TRBD1. The CDR3 extends over 13 amino acids. Losses at the gene ends were 5 bases for V and 5 bases for J; bases not matched to a gene: 4. In germline, CDR1 is SGHTA, CDR2 FQGNSA. Here the CDR3 reads CASSIRDRDEQYF. The CDR3 coding sequence is TGTGCCAGCAGCATCCGGGACAGGGACGAGCAGTACTTC.

The chain joins TRBV6-5 to TRBJ1-2; D possibly corresponds to TRBD1 (5 bases). Germline V gene data show CDR1 as MNHEY and CDR2 as SVGAGI. CDR3 size: 15 residues. V was shortened by 7 bases and J by 1 base, with 16 bases between the two germline ends. CDR3 protein: CASKRLQGLNYGYTF. The CDR3 region has the DNA TGTGCCAGCAAACGCCTGCAGGGCCTTAACTATGGCTACACCTTC.

V usage is TRBV12-3 or TRBV12-4 and J usage is TRBJ1-2; D ambiguous. Trimming pared 6 bases from V and 4 bases from J, leaving 9 bases between. This CDR3 comprises 12 residues. The CDR3 reads CASSRTLYGYTF. CDR3 DNA sequence: TGTGCCAGCAGCCGAACACTCTATGGCTACACCTTC.

This chain uses TRBV6-6 with TRBJ1-2; D may be TRBD1 (6 bases). The CDR3 is 14 residues long. Trimming cost V 7 bases and J 7 bases, with 19 bases left between them. Germline V gene sequence: CDR1 MNHNY, CDR2 SVGAGI (reference sequence). The CDR3, as DNA: TGTGCCAGCAACAAGGGGGGGGCGCAGGGTGGCTACACCTTC. This translates into CASNKGGAQGGYTF.

The rearrangement uses TRBV6-1 and TRBJ1-5, with D maybe TRBD1 (5 bases). The CDR3 spans 16 residues. CDR1 is MNHNS, CDR2 SASEGT, per germline. With 4 bases removed from V and 7 bases from J, the gap between germline ends came to 20 bases. The CDR3 coding sequence is TGTGCCAGCAGTGTCTACAAGGCGGGGGTCGGGCAGCCCCAGCATTTT. As protein: CASSVYKAGVGQPQHF.

This clone was seen only a few times. CDR3 coding DNA: TGTGCCATCAGTGAGGTACAGCCGACTTCCAGCGGCGAGCAGTACTTC. Translating gives CAISEVQPTSSGEQYF. The chain employs TRBV10-3 and TRBJ2-7; tentatively, D is TRBD2 (5 bases). The V gene lost 2 bases and the J gene lost 6 bases, with 20 bases spanning the gap. This CDR3 comprises 16 residues. Germline values: CDR1 ENHRY, CDR2 SYGVKD.

The rearrangement uses TRBV30 and TRBJ2-2; D gene unclear. V lost 1 base and J lost 5, with 5 bases in between. CDR3 length: 12 residues. Germline-derived CDR1 and CDR2 are GTSNPN and SVGIG (reference sequence). The CDR3: CAWSDSTGELFF. In nucleotides, the CDR3 is TGTGCCTGGAGTGACAGTACCGGGGAGCTGTTTTTT.

The chain has TRBV6-5 and TRBJ1-2, with D possibly matching TRBD1 (6 bases). Trimming shortened V by 4 bases and J by 4 bases, and 16 bases separated the two germline ends. Germline CDR1 and CDR2: MNHEY and SVGAGI. The CDR3 consists of 15 residues. CDR3 protein: CASSSYRAEVYGYTF. CDR3 nucleotide sequence: TGTGCCAGCAGTTCCTACAGGGCGGAGGTCTATGGCTACACCTTC.

This chain uses TRBV6-5 with TRBJ2-7; D is possibly TRBD2 (5 bases). Germline assignment: CDR1 MNHEY and CDR2 SVGAGI. Trimming took 7 bases from V and 3 from J, leaving 10 bases between them. The CDR3 extends over 12 amino acids. In nucleotides, the CDR3 is TGTGCCAGCACTCGACGGGGCTACGAGCAGTACGTC. It codes for CASTRRGYEQYV.

The chain combines TRBV25-1 with TRBJ1-5; tentative D call: TRBD1 (5 bases). The CDR3 runs 14 residues. Germline V gene lookup returns CDR1 MGHDK and CDR2 SYGVNS. V was clipped by 1 base and J by 1 base, with 5 bases between them. The CDR3 sequence is CASSEWGSNQPQHF. CDR3 bases: TGTGCCAGCAGTGAATGGGGGAGCAATCAGCCCCAGCATTTT. The entire variable domain, with the rest obtained from reference TRBV25-1 and TRBJ1-5, is as follows: EADIYQTPRYLVIGTGKKITLECSQTMGHDKMYWYQQDPGMELHLIHYSYGVNSTEKGDLSSESTVSRIRTEHFPLTLESARPSHTSQYLCASSEWGSNQPQHFGDGTRLSIL.

The chain combines TRBV7-2 with TRBJ1-5; D unresolved. With 5 bases removed from V and 0 bases from J, the gap between germline ends came to 11 bases. The CDR3 covers 15 residues. Germline values: CDR1 SGHTA, CDR2 FQGNSA. CDR3 DNA: TGTGCCAGCAGCCCCGGCGCAGCTAGCAATCAGCCCCAGCATTTT. It specifies CASSPGAASNQPQHF.

The rearrangement joins TRBV5-5 to TRBJ2-1; D is unresolved. The CDR3 is made up of 12 amino acids. V was trimmed by 4 bases and J by 4 bases, leaving 6 bases between them. CDR1 SGHKS and CDR2 YYEKEE come from the germline V gene (reference sequence). The CDR3 here is CASSEQYNEQFF. The DNA of the CDR3 is TGTGCCAGCAGCGAGCAATACAATGAGCAGTTCTTC.

The chain has TRBV5-4 and TRBJ2-5; the match to TRBD1 covers 7 bases. Trimming cost V 4 bases and J 1 base; bases outside gene matches: 10. The CDR3 is made up of 16 amino acids. Germline CDR1 reads SGHNT; CDR2 reads YYREEE (reference sequence). The DNA of the CDR3 is TGTGCCAGCAGCACCCCGACAGGGTACGCCCAAGAGACCCAGTACTTC. Translation: CASSTPTGYAQETQYF.

This clone came up once. This specimen includes other DNA sequences encoding the same CDR3. CDR3 DNA sequence: TGTGCCAGCAGTTTACGATACGAGCAGTACTTC. Amino acid sequence: CASSLRYEQYF. V gene TRBV28 combines with J gene TRBJ2-7; unclear D gene. In germline, CDR1 is MDHEN, CDR2 SYDVKM. Between the trimmed V and J ends, which lost 2 bases and 4 bases, there was a span of 3 bases. The CDR3 loop spans 11 amino acids. The full variable domain, completed using reference TRBV28 and TRBJ2-7, is DVKVTQSSRYLVKRTGEKVFLECVQDMDHENMFWYRQDPGLGLRLIYFSYDVKMKEKGDIPEGYSVSREKKERFSLILESASTNQTSMYLCASSLRYEQYFGPGTRLTVT.

The V call is TRBV18, the J call TRBJ1-2, with 11 nucleotides matching TRBD1. Trimming at V came to 3 bases and at J to 3 bases, leaving 6 bases not matched to a gene. CDR1 KGHSH and CDR2 LQKENI come from the germline V gene. This CDR3 comprises 16 residues. The CDR3 reads CASSPGQGARDYGYTF. The CDR3 region has the DNA TGTGCCAGCTCACCCGGACAGGGGGCGCGAGACTATGGCTACACCTTC.

The chain uses TRBV7-8 and TRBJ1-1; D perhaps matches TRBD1 (6 bases). Trimming removed 4 bases from V and 1 base from J, with 22 bases in between. Germline V gives CDR1 SGHVS, CDR2 FQNEAQ. The CDR3 extends over 18 amino acids. The CDR3 protein is CASSSLGGGGSRNTEAFF. CDR3 bases: TGTGCCAGCAGCTCCCTTGGCGGGGGCGGATCCCGGAACACTGAAGCTTTCTTT.

V gene TRBV5-1 combines with J gene TRBJ2-1; 7 bases line up with TRBD2. V lost 3 bases to trimming and J lost 3 bases; unmatched junction nucleotides: 6. Germline loops: CDR1 SGHRS, CDR2 YFSETQ. The CDR3 length is 15 residues. CDR3 in DNA: TGCGCCAGCAGCTCTGGACTAGAAAACTACAATGAGCAGTTCTTC. The encoded protein is CASSSGLENYNEQFF. Supplemented by reference TRBV5-1 and TRBJ2-1, the full variable domain reads KAGVTQTPRYLIKTRGQQVTLSCSPISGHRSVSWYQQTPGQGLQFLFEYFSETQRNKGNFPGRFSGRQFSNSRSEMNVSTLELGDSALYLCASSSGLENYNEQFFGPGTRLTVL.

The V gene is TRBV12-3 or TRBV12-4, the J gene TRBJ2-6; tentative D call: TRBD1 (5 bases). CDR3 length equals 13 residues. The V gene lost 4 bases and the J gene lost 8 bases, with 9 bases spanning the gap. The CDR3 region is CASSSRGTNVLTF. DNA for the CDR3: TGTGCCAGCAGTTCAAGGGGAACCAACGTCCTGACTTTC.

This rearrangement joins TRBV24-1 to TRBJ1-5, with D hard to call. The CDR3 is made up of 14 amino acids. Per germline, CDR1 KGHDR and CDR2 SFDVKD. Trimming took off 6 bases at V and 5 bases at J, with 13 bases between the two ends. In nucleotides, the CDR3 is TGTGCCACCAGTTCGTCACGGAGATATCAGCCCCAGCATTTT. It codes for CATSSSRRYQPQHF.